This paragraph reports one T cell receptor beta chain. CD8 cells classed as naive were CD45RO-negative and positively selected for CCR7, excluding terminally differentiated effector memory CD45RA+ cells. The healthy adult donors were HIV-negative and reported no recent acute infections or vaccinations. The entry originates in a study of shared clonotypes between healthy human individuals. Clones were read by immunoSEQ multiplex PCR, and TCRdb kept only the in-frame ones, dropping some. Here the sample spans about 2.2 million clones, 93% being singletons. CDR1 is LNHDA and CDR2 is SQIVND in the germline V gene (reference sequence). The ends were cut back, 5 bases at V and 5 bases at J, with 18 bases in the middle. The CDR3 consists of 15 residues.

V gene TRBV19 combines with J gene TRBJ2-5; no clear D. Sequenced sample: naive CD8+ T cells from PBMCs. The source is a man younger than 35 in good health. Some clones in this sample may be carry-over from other donors' samples. The CDR3 here is CASSSLVSMVETQYF. Here the CDR3 DNA reads TGTGCCAGTAGTTCTTTAGTATCCATGGTGGAGACCCAGTACTTC.